This T cell receptor beta chain is drawn from a study of T cells after yellow fever vaccination. Study-wide points: The presence of abundant clonotypes contaminating from the bulk population was possible in FACS-sorted repertoires.

This CDR3 is 13 amino acids long. V gave up 3 bases and J gave up 6 bases, with 9 bases separating them. A note on this clonotype: Its target is unknown.

TCRdb independently ran MiXCR on the 5' RACE reads; one entry per CDR3 protein. This table holds some 70,000 distinct CDR3 sequences, 6.5% found once. The clonotype comes from a man between 18 and 29 years old who received the YFV17D yellow fever vaccine. V and J are TRBV12-3 or TRBV12-4 and TRBJ2-4; unclear D gene. The sequencing here drew on CD8+ T cells sorted from PBMCs, taken about 49 days after the first yellow fever vaccination. This chain's CDR3 is CASSFTPPNIQYF. As DNA, the CDR3 is TGTGCCAGCAGTTTTACTCCGCCAAACATTCAGTACTTC.